In its sample, the clone carrying this T cell receptor beta chain was seen a few times. What it recognizes is unknown. Described treatment: roughly 10-day PBMC culture with coronavirus spike peptide pools or control peptides (ViraFEST assay). This sample is drawn from a study of vaccination and CD4 T cells after COVID-19. Turning to the study itself: Post-COVID draws came a median approximately 100 days after diagnosis (range 35 to 161).

Scientists ran DNA taken from cultured CD4+ T cells through the Oncomine TCR Beta short-read assay for sequencing. One entry per CDR3 protein, called by TCRdb with MiXCR from the PCR reads. The table has 9,000 to 15,000 distinct CDR3 sequences, 40% to 45% seen once. Germline V gene sequence: CDR1 SGHNT, CDR2 YYREEE (reference sequence). The V gene end was trimmed by 4 bases and the J gene end by 7 bases; junction bases not matched to a gene: 17. The CDR3 is 18 amino acids. Whole-study findings and limits: Convalescent patients were relatively few, and early post-infection timepoints were missing.

The TCR originated in a human donor with COVID-19. Sequenced: cultured CD4+ T cells from blood. The V gene is TRBV5-4, the J gene TRBJ2-2, with 9 nucleotides matching TRBD1. CDR3 nucleotides: TGTGCCAGCAGCAGGACCGGGACAGGGAGTTTTACAGGCGGGGAGCTGTTTTTT. This codes for CASSRTGTGSFTGGELFF.